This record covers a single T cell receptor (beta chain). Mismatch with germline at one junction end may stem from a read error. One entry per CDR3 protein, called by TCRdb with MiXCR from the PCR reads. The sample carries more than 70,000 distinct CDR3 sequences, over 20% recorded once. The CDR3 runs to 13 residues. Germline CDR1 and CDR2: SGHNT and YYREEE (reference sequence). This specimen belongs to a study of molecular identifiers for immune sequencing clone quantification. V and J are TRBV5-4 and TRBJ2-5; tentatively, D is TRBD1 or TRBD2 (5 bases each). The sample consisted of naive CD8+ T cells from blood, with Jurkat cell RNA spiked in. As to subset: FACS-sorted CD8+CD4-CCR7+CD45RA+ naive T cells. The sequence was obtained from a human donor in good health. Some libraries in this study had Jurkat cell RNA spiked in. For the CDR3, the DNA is TGTGCCAGCAGCTTGAGGGACCAAGAGACCCAGTGCTTC. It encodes CASSLRDQETQCF.